The 7 T cell receptor beta chains presented below share a single source sample, sequenced in a study of blood T cell repertoires in COVID-19. Profiled with immunoSEQ multiplex PCR; TCRdb holds only in-frame clones, not every one. Here the sample spans 240,000 or so clones, roughly 82% being singletons. The sequencing input was peripheral blood. The source of these receptors is a man aged 80 or over with acute or convalescent COVID-19.

The chain carries TRBV7-3 and TRBJ2-5; TRBD2 might be the D (5 bases). V lost 8 bases, J lost 5 bases, and 21 bases lay in between. The CDR3 is 15 amino acids. Germline-derived CDR1 and CDR2 are SGHTA and FQGTGA. Written as DNA, the CDR3 is TGTGCCAGCGCGAGAGGGAGTCATATGGGGGAGACCCAGTACTTC. Its translation: CASARGSHMGETQYF.

The rearrangement links TRBV7-3 to TRBJ1-1, with D possibly matching TRBD1 (6 bases). The CDR3 is 14 amino acids. Germline loops: CDR1 SGHTA, CDR2 FQGTGA. With 2 bases removed from V and 0 bases from J, the gap between germline ends came to 7 bases. CDR3 coding DNA: TGTGCCAGCAGCTTACAGGGGTTGAACACTGAAGCTTTCTTT. Its protein is CASSLQGLNTEAFF.

The rearrangement uses TRBV5-1 and TRBJ2-7; possibly TRBD1 for D (5 bases). This CDR3 contains 12 residues. V gave up 5 bases and J gave up 3 bases, with 9 bases separating them. Germline assignment: CDR1 SGHRS and CDR2 YFSETQ. CDR3 in amino acids: CASSSTDYEQYF. The CDR3 DNA reads TGCGCCAGCAGTTCGACAGACTACGAGCAGTACTTC.

The gene calls are TRBV15 and TRBJ1-4; D uncertain. The V end lost 3 bases, the J end lost 5 bases, and 10 bases lay between the germline ends. The V gene's germline CDR1 is LNHNV and CDR2 YYDKDF (reference sequence). The CDR3 runs 14 residues. CDR3 sequence: CATSSPQRNEKLFF. The CDR3 DNA sequence: TGTGCCACCAGCAGCCCACAGCGGAATGAAAAACTGTTTTTT.

The CDR3 protein is CASSPSTSGGRYNEQFF. CDR3 DNA sequence: TGTGCCAGCTCACCCTCGACTAGCGGGGGCCGCTACAATGAGCAGTTCTTC. The genes are TRBV18 and TRBJ2-1; 12 nucleotides align to TRBD2. Germline V gene lookup returns CDR1 KGHSH and CDR2 LQKENI. CDR3 length: 17 residues. V shed 3 bases and J 3 bases; nucleotides not matched to a gene: 6.

This clone was counted a single time. This chain uses TRBV13 with TRBJ1-3, with 8 bases lining up with TRBD1. In germline, CDR1 is PRHDT, CDR2 FYEKMQ (reference sequence). There are 15 residues in the CDR3. The junction had 3 bases not matched to a gene; V was cut back by 5 bases and J by 0 bases. The CDR3 loop is CASSQGTGSGNTIYF. The CDR3 nucleotides are TGTGCCAGCAGCCAGGGGACAGGCTCTGGAAACACCATATATTTT.

The V and J genes are TRBV5-4 and TRBJ2-2, with D possibly being TRBD1 (6 bases). The CDR3 runs 16 residues. CDR1 and CDR2 from the germline V gene are SGHNT and YYREEE (reference sequence). The V gene lost 5 bases and the J gene lost 1 base, with 15 bases spanning the gap. The CDR3 loop is CASRLLTGMNTGELFF. The CDR3 nucleotides read TGTGCCAGCAGACTCCTGACAGGCATGAACACCGGGGAGCTGTTTTTT.